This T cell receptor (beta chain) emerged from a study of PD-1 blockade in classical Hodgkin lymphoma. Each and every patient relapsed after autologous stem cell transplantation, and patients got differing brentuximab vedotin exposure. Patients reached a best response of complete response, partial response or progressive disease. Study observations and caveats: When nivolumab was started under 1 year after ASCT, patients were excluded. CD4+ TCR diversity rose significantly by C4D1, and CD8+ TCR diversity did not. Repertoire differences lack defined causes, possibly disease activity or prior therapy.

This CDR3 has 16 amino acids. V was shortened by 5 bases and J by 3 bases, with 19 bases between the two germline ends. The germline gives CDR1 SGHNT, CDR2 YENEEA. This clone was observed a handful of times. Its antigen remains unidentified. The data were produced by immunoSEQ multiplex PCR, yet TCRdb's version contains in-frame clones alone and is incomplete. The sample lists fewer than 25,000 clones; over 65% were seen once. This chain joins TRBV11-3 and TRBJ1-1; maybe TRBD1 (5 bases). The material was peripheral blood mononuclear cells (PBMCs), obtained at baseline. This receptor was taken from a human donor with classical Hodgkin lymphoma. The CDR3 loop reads CASSLYLRGCYTEAFF. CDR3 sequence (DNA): TGTGCCAGCAGCCTCTACCTAAGGGGATGTTACACTGAAGCTTTCTTT. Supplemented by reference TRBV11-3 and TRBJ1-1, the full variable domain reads EAGVVQSPRYKIIEKKQPVAFWCNPISGHNTLYWYLQNLGQGPELLIRYENEEAVDDSQLPKDRFSAERLKGVDSTLKIQPAELGDSAVYLCASSLYLRGCYTEAFFGQGTRLTVV.